The rows below give T cell receptor beta chains drawn from one sample of a study of graft-versus-host responses after intestinal transplantation. Here immunoSEQ multiplex PCR was the method, and the copy in TCRdb shows in-frame clones only, minus some. The repertoire holds about 23,000 clones, with 90% as singletons. Specimen: PBMCs, collected just over 38 days after intestinal transplant. Receptor source: a human patient who received an intestinal transplant, so some T cells may come from the graft donor. Both conserved end residues are part of each CDR3. The order of the fields is V gene, CDR3 protein.

v_gene: TRBV27; CDR3aa: CASRTGTGGINGQFF
v_gene: TRBV7-9; CDR3aa: CASSLGGQEAFF
v_gene: TRBV19; CDR3aa: CASSIGGRSYNEQFF
v_gene: TRBV6-6; CDR3aa: CASSYEPIRPQHF
v_gene: TRBV28; CDR3aa: CATIREGTGTEAFF
v_gene: TRBV6-5; CDR3aa: CASRGGEVAEAFF
v_gene: TRBV14; CDR3aa: CASSLLAATQYF
v_gene: TRBV9; CDR3aa: CASSVGGTSGNEQFF
v_gene: TRBV4-3; CDR3aa: CASSQATRSYEQYF
v_gene: TRBV28; CDR3aa: CASSLWVPRAGAGNTIYF
v_gene: TRBV4-2; CDR3aa: CASSQVHGPYEQYF